This TCR beta chain was sequenced in a study of shared clonotypes between healthy human individuals. Points from the study as a whole: About 4.5% of naive CD4 clonotypes were common to several donors. Sequencing of the sorted subsets was shown by rarefaction to be incomplete despite large depth. Only blood samples were collected, and tissue repertoires likely differ.

In germline, CDR1 is SQVTM, CDR2 ANQGSEA. V gave up 1 base and J gave up 6 bases, with 19 bases separating them. This CDR3 spans 15 amino acids. In the case of this clone: Its antigen remains unknown.

Clones were sequenced by immunoSEQ multiplex PCR, and TCRdb holds only the in-frame ones, with some missing. The sample yields about 1 million clones, approximately 76% seen once. This chain uses TRBV29-1 with TRBJ2-7, with D maybe TRBD1 (7 bases). This TCR came from a man aged 18 to 29 in good health. The sample comprised memory CD4+ T cells sorted from blood. Specified subset: CD45RA-negative fraction. The CDR3 spells CSVEGETGLEGEQYF. As DNA, the CDR3 is TGCAGCGTTGAAGGGGAGACAGGGCTGGAGGGCGAGCAGTACTTC.